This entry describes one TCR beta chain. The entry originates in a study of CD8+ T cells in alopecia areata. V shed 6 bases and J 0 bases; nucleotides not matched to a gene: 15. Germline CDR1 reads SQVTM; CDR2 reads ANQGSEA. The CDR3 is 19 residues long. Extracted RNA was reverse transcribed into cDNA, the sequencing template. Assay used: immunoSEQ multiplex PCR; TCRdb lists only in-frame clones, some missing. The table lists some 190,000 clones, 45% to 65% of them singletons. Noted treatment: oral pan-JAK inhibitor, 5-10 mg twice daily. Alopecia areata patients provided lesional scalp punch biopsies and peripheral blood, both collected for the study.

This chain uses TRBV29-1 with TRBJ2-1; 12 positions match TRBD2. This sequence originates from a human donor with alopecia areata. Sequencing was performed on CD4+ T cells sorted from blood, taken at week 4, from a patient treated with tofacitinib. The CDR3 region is CSVRRTGTSGRSSYNEQFF. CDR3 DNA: TGCAGCGTCCGTAGAACCGGGACTAGCGGGCGGAGCTCCTACAATGAGCAGTTCTTC.